This entry concerns a single T cell receptor beta chain. This sample stems from a study of blood T cell repertoires in COVID-19. Study summary: Nucleic acid was either cDNA or gDNA, and it came from T cells, B-cell-depleted T cells, or PBMCs.

CDR1 is SNHLY, CDR2 FYNNEI, per germline. With 7 bases clipped from V and 5 bases from J, the junction kept 4 bases outside the gene matches. The CDR3 has 13 amino acids. The assay was immunoSEQ multiplex PCR, and TCRdb's table has in-frame clones only and misses some. The sample carries about 170,000 clones, about 87% recorded once. Sequencing was carried out using peripheral blood. The chain links TRBV2 to TRBJ2-5, with TRBD1 matching over 10 bases. This sequence was found in a man in his sixties with acute or convalescent COVID-19. CDR3 in DNA: TGTGCCAGCAAGACAGGGGGCGAGGAGACCCAGTACTTC. It encodes CASKTGGEETQYF.